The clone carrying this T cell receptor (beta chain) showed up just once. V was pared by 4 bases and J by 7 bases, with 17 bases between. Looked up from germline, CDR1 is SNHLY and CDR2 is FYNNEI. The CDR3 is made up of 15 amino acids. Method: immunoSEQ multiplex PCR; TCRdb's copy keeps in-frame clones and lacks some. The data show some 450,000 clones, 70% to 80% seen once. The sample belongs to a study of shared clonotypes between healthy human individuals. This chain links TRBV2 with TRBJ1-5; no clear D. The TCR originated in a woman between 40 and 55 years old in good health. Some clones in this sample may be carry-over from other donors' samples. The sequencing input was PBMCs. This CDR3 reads CASSGLPESGQPQHF. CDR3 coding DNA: TGTGCCAGCAGTGGACTCCCGGAAAGTGGCCAGCCCCAGCATTTT. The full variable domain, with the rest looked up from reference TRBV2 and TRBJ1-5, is EPEVTQTPSHQVTQMGQEVILRCVPISNHLYFYWYRQILGQKVEFLVSFYNNEISEKSEIFDDQFSVERPDGSNFTLKIRSTKLEDSAMYFCASSGLPESGQPQHFGDGTRLSIL.